This record covers a single T cell receptor beta chain. Its antigen is undetermined. This record belongs to a study of T cell responses to AZD1222 COVID-19 vaccine. Libraries were prepared by immunoSEQ multiplex PCR; TCRdb keeps only in-frame clonotypes and omits some of them. The sample yields about 130,000 clones, about 88% seen once. The CDR3 extends over 12 amino acids. CDR1 SQVTM and CDR2 ANQGSEA come from the germline V gene. Deletions cut 6 bases from V and 4 bases from J, with 9 bases between. Whole-study findings and limits: Clonal diversity may have been underestimated in mostly white British donors. Spike was spanned by vaccine-associated CD4 TCRs, which were dominant at 160-218 and 743-854.

The sequencing used peripheral blood, collected on day 0 of AZD1222 vaccination. This TCR was sampled from an adult in good health. This chain connects TRBV29-1 to TRBJ1-4, with a tentative D call TRBD1 (6 bases). The CDR3 coding sequence is TGCAGCGTCTTAGGGGGTAATGAAAAACTGTTTTTT. Translation: CSVLGGNEKLFF.